These 31 T cell receptor beta chains came from one sample sequenced in a study of control samples from healthy donors and cancer patients. Libraries were prepared by immunoSEQ multiplex PCR; TCRdb keeps only in-frame clonotypes and omits some of them. Of some 160,000 clones in the sample, about 90% were seen once. Sequencing was done on a sample of blood. These receptors originate from a young woman in good health.

To note about this clone: One end of the junction fails to match germline, which may point to a read error. The J gene is TRBJ2-7, the V gene TRBV10-1; the match to TRBD1 covers 9 bases. This CDR3 has 11 amino acids. Per germline, CDR1 WNHNN and CDR2 SYGVQD (reference sequence). The CDR3: CASSAPTGGLF. CDR3 DNA: TGCGCCAGCAGTGCACCGACAGGGGGTCTATTC.

The chain is built from TRBV11-3 and TRBJ2-2; D is possibly TRBD1 (6 bases). V dropped 5 bases and J dropped 6 bases, with 16 bases sitting between them. The CDR3 contains 15 residues. From germline, CDR1 is SGHNT and CDR2 YENEEA. In DNA form, the CDR3 reads TGTGCCAGCAGCCCACAGGGAGAGTTACCCGGGGAGCTGTTTTTT. It encodes CASSPQGELPGELFF. Filled out from reference TRBV11-3 and TRBJ2-2, the complete variable domain reads EAGVVQSPRYKIIEKKQPVAFWCNPISGHNTLYWYLQNLGQGPELLIRYENEEAVDDSQLPKDRFSAERLKGVDSTLKIQPAELGDSAVYLCASSPQGELPGELFFGEGSRLTVL.

The chain couples TRBV2 to TRBJ1-5, with a tentative D call TRBD1 (5 bases). This CDR3 region has 16 residues. CDR1 and CDR2 (germline): SNHLY, FYNNEI. With 6 bases removed from V and 1 base from J, the gap between germline ends came to 16 bases. DNA for the CDR3: TGTGCCAGCAGCGGTGAGGGGTTGGGCAGCAATCAGCCCCAGCATTTT. Residues: CASSGEGLGSNQPQHF.

This clone has only one observation. V usage is TRBV4-3 and J usage is TRBJ2-3; no clear D gene. This CDR3 has 13 residues. The V end was cut by 0 bases, the J end by 7 bases, with 8 bases between. Germline V lookup: CDR1 LGHNA, CDR2 YSLEER. The CDR3 here is CASSQDGSYTQYF. CDR3 bases: TGCGCCAGCAGCCAAGACGGCAGCTATACGCAGTATTTT.

This sequence joins TRBV12-3 or TRBV12-4 and TRBJ1-1; D not certain. The CDR3 spans 13 residues. Trimming took 6 bases from V and 1 from J, leaving 9 bases between them. The CDR3 sequence: CASRLTENTEAFF. CDR3 in DNA: TGTGCCAGCAGGCTGACGGAGAACACTGAAGCTTTCTTT.

This clone was detected once. The CDR3 sequence is CASSPREYGRGPPTNEKLFF. For the CDR3, the DNA is TGTGCCAGCAGCCCGCGGGAGTATGGCAGGGGCCCCCCAACTAATGAAAAACTGTTTTTT. The rearrangement joins TRBV12-1 to TRBJ1-4. TRBV12-1 is a pseudogene segment. The CDR3 totals 20 residues.

V usage is TRBV30 and J usage is TRBJ2-3; D is uncertain. Germline V lookup: CDR1 GTSNPN, CDR2 SVGIG (reference sequence). V was shortened by 1 base and J by 0 bases, with 8 bases between the two germline ends. The CDR3 is 14 amino acids. CDR3 protein: CAWSEETSTDTQYF. The DNA for the CDR3 is TGTGCCTGGAGTGAGGAGACCAGCACAGATACGCAGTATTTT.

The CDR3 loop reads CASSPAGGLEQYF. The DNA for the CDR3 is TGTGCCAGCTCACCAGCAGGGGGACTCGAGCAGTACTTC. The V and J genes are TRBV18 and TRBJ2-7; D possibly corresponds to TRBD1 (7 bases). Trimming shortened V by 2 bases and J by 6 bases, and 11 bases separated the two germline ends. Germline CDR1 is KGHSH and CDR2 is LQKENI. The CDR3 loop spans 13 amino acids.

This sequence joins TRBV9 and TRBJ2-3, with 14 nucleotides matching TRBD2. The CDR3 is made up of 17 amino acids. With V trimmed by 4 bases and J by 7 bases, 11 bases remained unmatched. Germline V gene lookup returns CDR1 SGDLS and CDR2 YYNGEE. CDR3 sequence: CASSPSTSGRELNTQYF. The CDR3 coding sequence is TGTGCCAGCAGCCCGTCGACTAGCGGGAGGGAATTGAATACGCAGTATTTT.

The chain couples TRBV6-5 to TRBJ1-4; D is perhaps TRBD1 (5 bases). V lost 3 bases and J 4 bases, leaving 12 bases between the germline ends. The CDR3 has 15 residues. The germline CDR1 and CDR2 sequences are MNHEY and SVGAGI. CDR3 nucleotides: TGTGCCAGCAGTTATAGTGGCAGGGATAATGAAAAACTGTTTTTT. It yields the protein CASSYSGRDNEKLFF.

This clone was seen more than once but under ten times. The chain links TRBV2 to TRBJ2-4; 9 bases line up with TRBD1. The germline V gene has CDR1 SNHLY and CDR2 FYNNEI. V shed 0 bases, J shed 7 bases, and the junction held 4 bases outside the gene matches. This CDR3 contains 15 residues. The CDR3 protein is CASSEATGGRNIQYF. CDR3 sequence (DNA): TGTGCCAGCAGTGAAGCTACAGGGGGCCGTAACATTCAGTACTTC.

The gene calls are TRBV7-9 and TRBJ1-1; a weak D match, TRBD1 (5 bases). The CDR3 extends over 15 amino acids. V was cut by 1 base and J by 0 bases, with 9 bases left in between. CDR1 and CDR2 from the germline V gene are SEHNR and FQNEAQ (reference sequence). CDR3 DNA sequence: TGTGCCAGCAGCTTAGACCTGGGGCTGAACACTGAAGCTTTCTTT. As protein: CASSLDLGLNTEAFF. Drawing the rest from reference TRBV7-9 and TRBJ1-1, the complete variable domain is DTGVSQNPRHKITKRGQNVTFRCDPISEHNRLYWYRQTLGQGPEFLTYFQNEAQLEKSRLLSDRFSAERPKGSFSTLEIQRTEQGDSAMYLCASSLDLGLNTEAFFGQGTRLTVV.

The genes are TRBV28 and TRBJ2-7; the D call may be TRBD1 or TRBD2 (5 bases each). CDR3 length equals 14 residues. Germline V gene data show CDR1 as MDHEN and CDR2 as SYDVKM. V dropped 3 bases and J dropped 3 bases, with 12 bases sitting between them. The CDR3 reads CASSFRDRFYEQYF. CDR3 DNA: TGTGCCAGCAGTTTTCGGGACCGATTCTACGAGCAGTACTTC.

This clone appeared once. The rearrangement joins TRBV6-5 to TRBJ2-7, with 10 nucleotides matching TRBD1. V was pared by 5 bases and J by 0 bases, with 4 bases of the junction left unmatched. The CDR3 covers 15 residues. Germline V CDR1 and CDR2: MNHEY, SVGAGI. The CDR3 bases are TGTGCCAGCAGTCCTCGGACAGGGGGCTCCTACGAGCAGTACTTC. Encoded protein: CASSPRTGGSYEQYF.

The chain employs TRBV7-9 and TRBJ2-3; D gene uncertain. V was trimmed by 1 base and J by 2 bases, leaving 7 bases between them. Germline CDR1 and CDR2: SEHNR and FQNEAQ (reference sequence). CDR3 length equals 14 residues. DNA of the CDR3: TGTGCCAGCAGCTTAGGATGGAACACAGATACGCAGTATTTT. Amino acid sequence: CASSLGWNTDTQYF.

This chain connects TRBV7-9 to TRBJ2-3; possible D gene TRBD1, 5 bases. This CDR3 has 15 amino acids. Germline V gene data show CDR1 as SEHNR and CDR2 as FQNEAQ (reference sequence). V was pared by 0 bases and J by 4 bases, with 11 bases between. The DNA for the CDR3 is TGTGCCAGCAGCTTAGCATTTGCAGGGCCAGATACGCAGTATTTT. It yields the protein CASSLAFAGPDTQYF.

The chain joins TRBV9 to TRBJ1-2; D gene uncertain. The V end was cut by 3 bases, the J end by 4 bases, with 13 bases between. This CDR3 has 14 residues. Germline assignment: CDR1 SGDLS and CDR2 YYNGEE. The CDR3: CASSEDPDPYGYTF. DNA for the CDR3: TGTGCCAGCAGCGAGGACCCAGACCCCTATGGCTACACCTTC. Together with reference TRBV9 and TRBJ1-2, the CDR3 gives the full variable domain: DSGVTQTPKHLITATGQRVTLRCSPRSGDLSVYWYQQSLDQGLQFLIQYYNGEERAKGNILERFSAQQFPDLHSELNLSSLELGDSALYFCASSEDPDPYGYTFGSGTRLTVV.

This clone was picked up a small number of times. The chain employs TRBV11-3 and TRBJ1-1, with D hard to call. The V and J ends lost 5 bases and 4 bases respectively, with 17 bases between them. The CDR3 extends over 15 amino acids. Per the germline V gene, CDR1 is SGHNT and CDR2 is YENEEA. CDR3 in amino acids: CASSTTAPSRTEAFF. The DNA of the CDR3 is TGTGCCAGCAGCACCACCGCCCCCAGCCGCACTGAAGCTTTCTTT. Variable domain in full (rest from reference TRBV11-3 and TRBJ1-1): EAGVVQSPRYKIIEKKQPVAFWCNPISGHNTLYWYLQNLGQGPELLIRYENEEAVDDSQLPKDRFSAERLKGVDSTLKIQPAELGDSAVYLCASSTTAPSRTEAFFGQGTRLTVV.

The chain has TRBV12-2 and TRBJ2-3; the table assigns TRBD2, which was not confirmed against the DNA. TRBV12-2 is termed a pseudogene. CDR3 size: 15 residues. CDR3 DNA sequence: TGTGCAAGTCGCTTGACTAGCGGGGCCGCAGATACGCAGTATTTT. It is translated as CASRLTSGAADTQYF.

The genes are TRBV9 and TRBJ1-2; D is uncertain. Germline loops: CDR1 SGDLS, CDR2 YYNGEE. The CDR3 sequence is 13 residues long. Deletions cut 1 base from V and 6 bases from J, with 10 bases between. This chain's CDR3 is CASSVRSRDGYTF. CDR3 nucleotide sequence: TGTGCCAGCAGCGTAAGGTCAAGGGATGGCTACACCTTC. The full variable domain, completed using reference TRBV9 and TRBJ1-2, is DSGVTQTPKHLITATGQRVTLRCSPRSGDLSVYWYQQSLDQGLQFLIQYYNGEERAKGNILERFSAQQFPDLHSELNLSSLELGDSALYFCASSVRSRDGYTFGSGTRLTVV.

This clone has at least ten counts. This sequence joins TRBV5-1 and TRBJ2-1; no firm D call. CDR1 and CDR2 (germline): SGHRS, YFSETQ. V was pared by 0 bases and J by 1 base, with 17 bases between. The CDR3 runs 18 residues. The CDR3 reads CASSLGSKTLQSYNEQFF. CDR3 coding DNA: TGCGCCAGCAGCTTGGGCTCGAAAACCCTGCAGTCCTACAATGAGCAGTTCTTC.

This clone turned up a few times. V and J are TRBV28 and TRBJ1-6, with 8 bases that match TRBD1. The V gene's germline CDR1 is MDHEN and CDR2 SYDVKM. The CDR3 loop spans 15 amino acids. V lost 9 bases to trimming and J lost 5 bases; unmatched junction nucleotides: 9. The CDR3 DNA sequence: TGTGCCAGTACGCCCCGGGACAGGCATAATTCACCCCTCCACTTT. Protein sequence: CASTPRDRHNSPLHF. The full variable domain, in which reference TRBV28 and TRBJ1-6 provide the parts outside the CDR3, is DVKVTQSSRYLVKRTGEKVFLECVQDMDHENMFWYRQDPGLGLRLIYFSYDVKMKEKGDIPEGYSVSREKKERFSLILESASTNQTSMYLCASTPRDRHNSPLHFGNGTRLTVT.

Worth noting for this clone: The sample has other DNA sequences that encode this CDR3 too. The J gene is TRBJ1-6, the V gene TRBV19; no clear D. The CDR3 has 12 residues. V was pared by 3 bases and J by 7 bases, with 4 bases between. The V gene's germline CDR1 is LNHDA and CDR2 SQIVND (reference sequence). CDR3 protein: CASSIRNSPLHF. DNA of the CDR3: TGTGCCAGTAGTATTCGGAATTCACCCCTCCACTTT.

This clone appeared once. The chain is built from TRBV3-1 (or the pseudogene TRBV3-2) and TRBJ2-3; TRBD2 matches 15 bases. Per germline, CDR1 LGHDT and CDR2 YNNKEL (reference sequence). The CDR3 sequence is 17 residues long. V lost 1 base and J lost 5; bases outside the gene matches: 4. This CDR3 is CASSQGTSGRAKDTQYF. The CDR3 region has the DNA TGTGCCAGCAGCCAAGGGACTAGCGGGAGGGCCAAAGATACGCAGTATTTT.

The chain couples TRBV9 to TRBJ2-1, with 7 bases aligning to TRBD1. There are 15 residues in the CDR3. CDR1 SGDLS and CDR2 YYNGEE come from the germline V gene. V trimming: 0 bases; J trimming: 6 bases; junction bases outside the gene matches: 6. CDR3 loop: CASSVGGTAANEQFF. Here the CDR3 DNA reads TGTGCCAGCAGCGTAGGAGGGACAGCCGCCAATGAGCAGTTCTTC.

This clone showed up just once. The genes are TRBV6-5 and TRBJ2-1, with D tentatively TRBD1 or TRBD2 (5 bases each). Per germline, CDR1 MNHEY and CDR2 SVGAGI. V lost 1 base to trimming and J lost 6 bases, with 16 bases between them. The length of the CDR3 is 16 residues. The CDR3 is CASSYYTGSAGNEQFF. In DNA form, the CDR3 reads TGTGCCAGCAGTTACTATACAGGTTCCGCGGGCAATGAGCAGTTCTTC.

The J gene is TRBJ1-4, the V gene TRBV5-5; tentative D call: TRBD1 (5 bases). Deletions cut 4 bases from V and 7 bases from J, with 14 bases between. The CDR3 totals 14 residues. Germline V lookup: CDR1 SGHKS, CDR2 YYEKEE (reference sequence). CDR3 amino acids: CASSLTSGAEKLFF. As DNA, the CDR3 is TGTGCCAGCAGCCTAACAAGTGGGGCTGAAAAACTGTTTTTT.

J is TRBJ2-2 and V is TRBV29-1, with D hard to call. From germline, CDR1 is SQVTM and CDR2 ANQGSEA. The CDR3 covers 13 residues. V was shortened by 5 bases and J by 6 bases, with 13 bases between the two germline ends. CDR3 loop: CSVSDEYAGELFF. The CDR3 bases are TGCAGCGTTTCCGATGAATACGCCGGGGAGCTGTTTTTT.

The chain is built from TRBV18 and TRBJ2-3; D perhaps matches TRBD1 (6 bases). Trimming removed 2 bases from V and 9 bases from J, with 21 bases in between. The CDR3 contains 16 residues. Germline V lookup: CDR1 KGHSH, CDR2 LQKENI. CDR3 in amino acids: CASSPFSDRSQGTQYF. The DNA of the CDR3 is TGTGCCAGCTCACCATTCTCCGACCGCTCCCAGGGGACGCAGTATTTT.

This chain uses TRBV10-1 with TRBJ2-7; 10 bases align to TRBD2. Germline values: CDR1 WNHNN, CDR2 SYGVQD (reference sequence). The V gene end was trimmed by 6 bases and the J gene end by 3 bases; junction bases not matched to a gene: 8. CDR3 length equals 15 residues. The DNA for the CDR3 is TGCGCCAGCAGCGCTAGCGGGAGTAAGGTCTACGAGCAGTACTTC. Its translation is CASSASGSKVYEQYF.

The chain joins TRBV5-3 to TRBJ2-7; D remains ambiguous. TRBV5-3 is classed as an ORF, of uncertain function. Trimming shortened V by 3 bases and J by 6 bases, and 13 bases separated the two germline ends. The CDR3 runs 13 residues. The CDR3 spells CARSWKLRTEQYF. The DNA of the CDR3 is TGTGCCAGAAGCTGGAAACTAAGGACCGAGCAGTACTTC.